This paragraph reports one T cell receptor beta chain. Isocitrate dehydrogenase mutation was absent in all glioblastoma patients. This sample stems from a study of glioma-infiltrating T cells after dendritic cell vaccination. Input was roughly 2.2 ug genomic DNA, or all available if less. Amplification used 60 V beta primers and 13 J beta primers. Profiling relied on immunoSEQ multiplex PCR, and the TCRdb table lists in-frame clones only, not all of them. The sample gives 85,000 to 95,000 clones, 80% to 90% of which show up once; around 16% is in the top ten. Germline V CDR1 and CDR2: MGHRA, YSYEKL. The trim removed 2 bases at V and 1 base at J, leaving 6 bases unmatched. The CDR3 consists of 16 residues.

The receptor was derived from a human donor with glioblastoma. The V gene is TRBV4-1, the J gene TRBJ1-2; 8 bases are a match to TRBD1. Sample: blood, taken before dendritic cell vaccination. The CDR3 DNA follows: TGCGCCAGCAGCCAACGGATCGACAGGGGTAACTATGGCTACACCTTC. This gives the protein CASSQRIDRGNYGYTF.